This T cell receptor (beta chain) was found in a study of vaccination effects on CD4 cells after COVID-19. Study in general: The post-vaccine samples were taken, at the median, 72 days after the second dose.

V lost 0 bases to trimming and J lost 10 bases, with 13 bases between them. From germline, CDR1 is MNHEY and CDR2 SVGAGI. The CDR3 contains 15 residues. Sequencing used immunoSEQ multiplex PCR; TCRdb keeps in-frame clones, though not all of them. The profile shows 15,000 to 20,000 clones, 76% of them singletons. Remarks on this clone: The antigen is unknown.

Antigen-specific CD4+ T cells were expanded (with viral peptide pools) by the ViraFEST assay ahead of sequencing. Cells that had been cultured for 10 days were the source of isolated CD4+ T cells. Two-dose vaccination with either BNT162b2 or mRNA-1273 was given to the participants. This receptor was identified in a human donor who received a COVID-19 vaccine. The chain combines TRBV6-5 with TRBJ1-6, with a possible D match to TRBD1 (6 bases). Here the sequenced sample was CD4+ T cells from PBMCs cultured with HCoV-NL63 spike peptides, taken after COVID-19 vaccination. The CDR3 spells CASSYSRQDGSPLHF. The CDR3 DNA reads TGTGCCAGCAGTTACTCGAGACAGGACGGGTCACCCCTCCACTTT.